This TCR beta chain is drawn from a study of T cell responses to AZD1222 COVID-19 vaccine. Comments on this clone: Its antigen is not known.

The data were produced by immunoSEQ multiplex PCR, yet TCRdb's version contains in-frame clones alone and is incomplete. The data contain about 120,000 clones, 86% of them singletons. Findings and limits, study-wide: Regions left unmutated in variants are reportedly the target of nearly half of spike-specific TCRs. Researchers took repertoire samples only after the peak T cell response had come. Rises in breadth and depth of Spike-specific TCRs came after two AZD1222 doses. Possibly, clonal diversity was underestimated; donors were largely white British and included more females.

The CDR3 is 17 residues long. Germline V gives CDR1 MGHRA, CDR2 YSYEKL. The V end was cut by 4 bases, the J end by 3 bases, with 22 bases between. J is TRBJ2-7 and V is TRBV4-1; unclear D gene. The TCR was taken from an adult who received the AZD1222 COVID-19 vaccine. This material consisted of peripheral blood, taken 28 days after the second AZD1222 dose. CDR3 nucleotides: TGCGCCAGCAGCCCCCAGGTAGTGGCGCTAGACGACTACGAGCAGTACTTC. It is translated as CASSPQVVALDDYEQYF.